The rows below give T cell receptor beta chains drawn from one sample of a study of T cell repertoires in cytomegalovirus infection. TCRdb processed the reads anew with MiXCR; each CDR3 protein has one entry. The table has around 750,000 distinct CDR3 sequences, approximately 29% seen once. Their antigens remain unidentified. Specimen: cultured CD8+ T cells from PBMCs, collected from culture after CMV antigen stimulation. These receptors were taken from a human donor in good health (CMV status not recorded). Some clones in this sample may be carry-over from other donors' samples. Both conserved end residues are part of each CDR3. The order of the fields is J gene, clone size, V gene, D gene, CDR3 protein, CDR3 DNA. A D gene is named only where the DNA matches it firmly. Clone size, where shown, is once, few, many, or a class for clones that have expanded.

TRBJ1-5 | . | TRBV4-1 | . | CASSPPSGGEESQHF | TGCGCCAGCAGCCCCCCTTCGGGCGGGGAAGAGTCCCAGCATTTT
TRBJ2-3 | . | TRBV19 | TRBD1 | CASSISPQGFLADTQYF | TGTGCCAGTAGTATCTCCCCACAGGGGTTCCTCGCAGATACGCAGTATTTT
TRBJ1-1 | many | TRBV7-6 | . | CASSLYETVNTEAFF | TGTGCCAGCAGCTTATATGAGACAGTGAACACTGAAGCTTTCTTT
TRBJ2-7 | . | TRBV27 | . | CASSYALDSYEQYF | TGTGCCAGCAGTTACGCTCTGGACAGCTACGAGCAGTACTTC
TRBJ2-7 | . | TRBV27 | TRBD1 | CASSFQGAGYEQYF | TGTGCCAGCAGTTTCCAGGGGGCTGGATACGAGCAGTACTTC
TRBJ1-1 | few | TRBV5-4 | . | CASSLKRERRNTEAFF | TGTGCCAGCAGCTTGAAGAGGGAAAGGCGGAACACTGAAGCTTTCTTT
TRBJ2-7 | . | TRBV14 | . | CASSQTPTRISYEQYF | TGTGCCAGCAGCCAAACTCCAACTAGGATCTCCTACGAGCAGTACTTC
TRBJ2-7 | few | TRBV7-6 | TRBD2 | CASSPGTSGETYSYEQYF | TGTGCCAGCAGCCCGGGGACTAGCGGGGAAACTTACTCCTACGAGCAGTACTTC
TRBJ2-6 | . | TRBV20-1 | TRBD1 | CSASGQGAWGANVLTF | TGCAGTGCTAGCGGACAGGGGGCGTGGGGGGCCAACGTCCTGACTTTC
TRBJ2-7 | few | TRBV7-9 | . | CASSRGQGNYEQYF | TGTGCCAGCAGCCGGGGCCAGGGAAACTACGAGCAGTACTTC
TRBJ2-1 | . | TRBV2 | TRBD1 | CASSAGTGARNEQFF | TGTGCCAGCAGTGCCGGGACAGGGGCCCGCAATGAGCAGTTCTTC
TRBJ1-2 | . | TRBV6-2/TRBV6-3 | . | CASSYPSQGVYGYTF | TGTGCCAGCAGTTACCCATCTCAGGGTGTCTATGGCTACACCTTC
TRBJ2-2 | . | TRBV11-2 | TRBD1 | CASRTRTGRTGELFF | TGTGCCAGCAGAACTCGGACAGGGAGGACCGGGGAGCTGTTTTTT
TRBJ2-3 | . | TRBV6-2/TRBV6-3 | . | CASSYSSSGSTDTQYF | TGTGCCAGCAGTTACTCGAGTAGTGGCAGCACAGATACGCAGTATTTT
TRBJ2-7 | many | TRBV7-8 | TRBD2 | CASSLGLAGFHPYEQYF | TGTGCCAGCAGCTTAGGGCTAGCGGGGTTCCACCCCTACGAGCAGTACTTC
TRBJ1-1 | . | TRBV20-1 | . | CSARDIGGLMNTEAFF | TGCAGTGCTAGAGATATTGGGGGGCTGATGAACACTGAAGCTTTCTTT
TRBJ1-2 | . | TRBV7-3 | TRBD1 | CASSLILDKTGGDYDYGYTF | TGTGCCAGCAGCTTAATTCTCGACAAAACAGGGGGCGATTATGACTATGGCTACACCTTC
TRBJ2-3 | once | TRBV6-2/TRBV6-3 | . | CASTIPADLTDTQYF | TGTGCCAGCACAATACCAGCGGACCTCACAGATACGCAGTATTTT
TRBJ1-2 | . | TRBV5-5 | TRBD1 | CASSPGQEPGYGYTF | TGTGCCAGCAGCCCGGGACAGGAGCCAGGCTATGGCTACACCTTC
TRBJ1-3 | . | TRBV28 | . | CASSFSGNTIYF | TGTGCCAGCAGTTTTTCGGGAAACACCATATATTTT
TRBJ2-6 | . | TRBV4-3 | . | CASNQVSLSGANVLTF | TGCGCCAGCAACCAAGTCAGCCTCTCTGGGGCCAACGTCCTGACTTTC
TRBJ1-5 | few | TRBV6-5 | TRBD1 | CASSPRGGRQPQHF | TGTGCCAGCAGCCCTAGAGGGGGCCGTCAGCCCCAGCATTTT
TRBJ2-1 | many | TRBV4-1 | . | CASSQEHGGMNEQFF | TGCGCCAGCAGCCAAGAGCACGGGGGAATGAATGAGCAGTTCTTC
TRBJ2-1 | . | TRBV20-1 | TRBD2 | CSARVNPGGAGNEQFF | TGCAGTGCTAGAGTCAATCCGGGGGGGGCCGGCAATGAGCAGTTCTTC
TRBJ2-3 | few | TRBV4-1 | TRBD2 | CASSQLTSADTQYF | TGCGCCAGCAGCCAACTTACTAGCGCCGATACGCAGTATTTT
TRBJ2-1 | few | TRBV27 | . | CASSLAWGADYNEQFF | TGTGCCAGCAGCCTTGCTTGGGGGGCCGACTACAATGAGCAGTTCTTC
TRBJ2-7 | few | TRBV7-9 | . | CASTRSAYEQYF | TGTGCCAGCACCCGGTCCGCCTACGAGCAGTACTTC
TRBJ1-1 | few | TRBV4-1 | . | CASSQDILLNTEAFF | TGCGCCAGCAGCCAAGATATTCTCTTGAACACTGAAGCTTTCTTT
TRBJ2-1 | few | TRBV19 | . | CASSIMDYLYNEQFF | TGTGCCAGTAGTATAATGGACTACCTTTACAATGAGCAGTTCTTC
TRBJ1-5 | . | TRBV10-3 | TRBD1 | CAISTGGNQPQHF | TGTGCCATCTCGACAGGGGGTAATCAGCCCCAGCATTTT
TRBJ2-5 | . | TRBV28 | TRBD1 | CASSLRDRRTEETQYF | TGTGCCAGCAGTTTGAGGGACAGGAGGACTGAAGAGACCCAGTACTTC
TRBJ1-1 | . | TRBV27 | . | CASSLGDWAEAFF | TGTGCCAGCAGTTTAGGGGATTGGGCTGAAGCTTTCTTT
TRBJ1-5 | . | TRBV12-3/TRBV12-4 | . | CASSSRDRGTQHF | TGTGCCAGCAGTTCTCGGGACCGCGGGACCCAGCATTTT
TRBJ2-2 | few | TRBV4-1 | . | CASSQENTGELFF | TGCGCCAGCAGCCAAGAGAACACCGGGGAGCTGTTTTTT
TRBJ2-5 | many | TRBV7-9 | . | CASSLAAGYQETQYF | TGTGCCAGCAGCTTAGCGGCAGGGTACCAAGAGACCCAGTACTTC
TRBJ2-6 | . | TRBV10-2 | . | CASSEGPLSGANVQTF | TGCGCCAGCAGTGAGGGCCCACTCTCTGGGGCCAACGTCCAGACTTTC
TRBJ2-1 | few | TRBV19 | . | CASSMGRIRTHNNNEQFF | TGTGCCAGTAGTATGGGGAGAATCCGGACACATAATAACAATGAGCAGTTCTTC
TRBJ2-3 | . | TRBV9 | . | CAKGQGGQADTRYF | TGTGCCAAGGGGCAGGGGGGCCAGGCAGATACGCGGTATTTT
TRBJ2-1 | few | TRBV6-5 | . | CASSFTGPLIVEQFF | TGTGCCAGCAGCTTTACAGGGCCCCTTATAGTTGAGCAGTTCTTC
TRBJ2-1 | few | TRBV10-2 | . | CASSGPGAFNEQFF | TGCGCCAGCAGTGGGCCAGGCGCCTTCAATGAGCAGTTCTTC
TRBJ2-1 | . | TRBV5-1 | . | CASSLGVPGAPASYNEQFF | TGCGCCAGCAGCTTGGGAGTTCCAGGGGCCCCCGCTTCCTACAATGAGCAGTTCTTC
TRBJ1-2 | many | TRBV7-6 | TRBD1 | CASSLDGDRANYGYTF | TGTGCCAGCAGCTTAGACGGCGACAGGGCTAACTATGGCTACACCTTC
TRBJ2-7 | . | TRBV12-3/TRBV12-4 | . | CASSTWTDYEQYF | TGTGCCAGCAGTACGTGGACAGACTACGAGCAGTACTTC